Detailed here is one TCR beta chain. TCRdb fed the 5' RACE reads into MiXCR, producing one record per CDR3 protein. The sample yields approximately 92,000 distinct CDR3 sequences, approximately 12% seen once. Noted time point: sample taken at primary tumor resection. The roughly 68 donors had untreated early-stage non-small cell lung cancer. The entry originates in a study of spatial heterogeneity in lung cancer. CDR3 length equals 14 residues. V gave up 1 base and J gave up 2 bases, with 7 bases separating them. The germline V gene has CDR1 SGHTA and CDR2 FQGNSA. The input for sequencing was PBMCs, taken at surgery. The chain recombines TRBV7-2 with TRBJ2-3; the D gene is possibly TRBD2 (6 bases). The source of this sequence is a male donor with early-stage non-small cell lung cancer. CDR3 protein: CASSLGGTTDTQYF. The CDR3 DNA follows: TGTGCCAGCAGCTTAGGCGGGACCACAGATACGCAGTATTTT.